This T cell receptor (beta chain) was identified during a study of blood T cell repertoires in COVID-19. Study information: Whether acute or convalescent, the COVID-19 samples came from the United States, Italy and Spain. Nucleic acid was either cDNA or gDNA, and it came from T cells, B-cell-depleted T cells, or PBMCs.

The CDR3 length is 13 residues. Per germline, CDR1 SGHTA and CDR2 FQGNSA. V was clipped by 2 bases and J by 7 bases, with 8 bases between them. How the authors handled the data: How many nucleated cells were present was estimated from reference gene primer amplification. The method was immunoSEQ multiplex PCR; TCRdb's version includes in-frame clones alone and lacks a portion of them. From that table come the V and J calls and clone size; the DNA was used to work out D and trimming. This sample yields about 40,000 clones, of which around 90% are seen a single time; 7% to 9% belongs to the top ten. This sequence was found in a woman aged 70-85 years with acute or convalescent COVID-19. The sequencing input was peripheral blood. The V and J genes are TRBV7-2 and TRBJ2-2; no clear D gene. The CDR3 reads CASSLIPFGELFF. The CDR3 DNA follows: TGTGCCAGCAGCTTAATTCCATTCGGGGAGCTGTTTTTT.